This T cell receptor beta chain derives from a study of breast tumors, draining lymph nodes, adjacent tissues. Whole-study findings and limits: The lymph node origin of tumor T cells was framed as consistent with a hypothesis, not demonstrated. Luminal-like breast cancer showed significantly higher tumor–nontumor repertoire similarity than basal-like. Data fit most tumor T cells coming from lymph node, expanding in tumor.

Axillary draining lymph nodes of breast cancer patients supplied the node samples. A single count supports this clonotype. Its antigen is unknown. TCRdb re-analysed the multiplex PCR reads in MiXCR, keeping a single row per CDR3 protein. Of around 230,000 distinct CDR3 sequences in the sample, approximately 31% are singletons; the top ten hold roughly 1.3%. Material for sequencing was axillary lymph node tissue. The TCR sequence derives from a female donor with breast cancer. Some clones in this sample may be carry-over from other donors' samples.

CDR3 sequence: CSARDETGQASTDTQYF. The CDR3 DNA reads TGCAGTGCTAGAGATGAGACAGGGCAGGCTAGCACAGATACGCAGTATTTT. The chain links TRBV20-1 to TRBJ2-3; 7 nucleotides line up with TRBD1. Per germline, CDR1 DFQATT and CDR2 SNEGSKA (reference sequence). This CDR3 contains 17 residues. The V segment lost 0 bases and the J segment 0 bases; nucleotides outside the gene matches: 9.